This T cell receptor beta chain originates from a study of regulatory T cells in long-lasting Graves disease. General observations from the study: Persistent disease favored TRBV28, TRBJ1-2 and TRBJ2-5.

Concerning this clonotype: Its antigen is still unknown.

The time point denotes: newly diagnosed GD, antithyroid drugs for less than 3 months. Making the TCR library involved RNA that had been extracted from PBMCs. Arm-PCR with iRepertoire HTBI primers amplified the CDR3 regions for these TCR beta libraries. How the authors handled the data: Samples revealed approximately 67 TRBV and 14 TRBJ segments. MiXCR, run by TCRdb on the multiplex PCR reads, gives a single entry per CDR3 protein. Clone size and V and J calls follow TCRdb, not the original study. This sample yields 360,000 or so distinct CDR3 sequences, of which approximately 15% are seen a single time; around 27% belongs to the top ten. The CDR3 extends over 14 amino acids. CDR1 and CDR2 from the germline V gene are MNHEY and SVGEGT. V lost 2 bases to trimming and J lost 5 bases, with 9 bases between them. These same data were also listed under a study on T cells in Graves' hyperthyroidism and ophthalmopathy.

The J gene is TRBJ2-2, the V gene TRBV6-2 or TRBV6-3, with D hard to call. The TCR was taken from a man in his forties or fifties with Graves disease. Sample: peripheral blood mononuclear cells (PBMCs), taken at new diagnosis, from a patient treated with antithyroid drugs. Here the CDR3 DNA reads TGTGCCAGCAGTTACGGCACCCCGACCGGGGAGCTGTTTTTT. It yields the protein CASSYGTPTGELFF.